A single sample is the source of the 21 T cell receptor beta chains below, sequenced in a study of graft-versus-host responses after intestinal transplantation. Using immunoSEQ multiplex PCR, the repertoire was profiled, and TCRdb retains in-frame clones only, with some absent. Here the sample spans about 86,000 clones, roughly nine tenths being singletons. Their antigen targets remain unknown. The sample was unstimulated CD4+ T cells sorted from spleen or lymph node cells, taken before transplant. The origin of the receptors is a human donor who was the organ donor for an intestinal transplant.

V and J are TRBV19 and TRBJ2-7, with 10 bases fitting TRBD2. The CDR3 totals 15 residues. With V trimmed by 5 bases and J by 2 bases, 6 bases remained unmatched. Germline V lookup: CDR1 LNHDA, CDR2 SQIVND (reference sequence). The chain's CDR3 is CASSGVLAGAYEQYF. CDR3 in DNA: TGTGCCAGTAGTGGTGTCCTAGCGGGGGCCTACGAGCAGTACTTC. Together with reference TRBV19 and TRBJ2-7, the CDR3 gives the full variable domain: DGGITQSPKYLFRKEGQNVTLSCEQNLNHDAMYWYRQDPGQGLRLIYYSQIVNDFQKGDIAEGYSVSREKKESFPLTVTSAQKNPTAFYLCASSGVLAGAYEQYFGPGTRLTVT.

The CDR3 sequence is CASSYGGQGSGEQYF. CDR3 DNA sequence: TGTGCCAGCAGTTATGGTGGACAGGGCTCTGGCGAGCAGTACTTC. The rearrangement uses TRBV6-6 and TRBJ2-7; 8 bases are a match to TRBD1. CDR3 length equals 15 residues. The V and J ends lost 3 bases and 6 bases, in that order; junction bases with no gene match: 10. Per germline, CDR1 MNHNY and CDR2 SVGAGI (reference sequence).

The rearrangement uses TRBV28 and TRBJ1-5; D is undetermined. V gave up 2 bases and J gave up 1 base, with 6 bases separating them. Germline V lookup: CDR1 MDHEN, CDR2 SYDVKM. This CDR3 has 14 amino acids. The CDR3 here is CASSLPVSNQPQHF. The DNA for the CDR3 is TGTGCCAGCAGTTTACCGGTAAGCAATCAGCCCCAGCATTTT.

The chain uses TRBV29-1 and TRBJ2-3; weak D call: TRBD1 (6 bases). Trimming removed 2 bases at V and 1 base at J, with 10 bases between. CDR1 and CDR2 (germline): SQVTM, ANQGSEA. The CDR3 length is 14 residues. This CDR3 reads CSVERWGRTDTQYF. The CDR3 DNA sequence: TGCAGCGTTGAAAGATGGGGGCGCACAGATACGCAGTATTTT.

This sequence joins TRBV27 and TRBJ1-2; the match to TRBD1 covers 7 bases. The germline V gene has CDR1 MNHEY and CDR2 SMNVEV (reference sequence). V dropped 2 bases and J dropped 8; count of bases not matched to a gene: 8. The CDR3 extends over 14 amino acids. The CDR3, as DNA: TGTGCCAGCAGTTTAGCCCGACAGGGTGAGGGCTACACCTTC. Translated: CASSLARQGEGYTF.

This chain uses TRBV7-2 with TRBJ1-3; the D is unclear. Germline V gene lookup returns CDR1 SGHTA and CDR2 FQGNSA. V dropped 1 base and J dropped 2 bases, with 9 bases sitting between them. CDR3 size: 15 residues. For the CDR3, the DNA is TGTGCCAGCAGCTTAGGGCCCTCCCCTGGAAACACCATATATTTT. This translates into CASSLGPSPGNTIYF.

The V and J genes are TRBV6-6 and TRBJ2-7, with 8 bases fitting TRBD2. Losses at the gene ends were 5 bases for V and 3 bases for J; bases not matched to a gene: 3. Per the germline V gene, CDR1 is MNHNY and CDR2 is SVGAGI (reference sequence). This CDR3 comprises 13 residues. CDR3 nucleotides: TGTGCCAGCAGTCGCGGGAGGAACTACGAGCAGTACTTC. This translates into CASSRGRNYEQYF.

This rearrangement joins TRBV6-6 to TRBJ2-2; 13 nucleotides line up with TRBD2. The CDR3 extends over 15 amino acids. Germline loops: CDR1 MNHNY, CDR2 SVGAGI (reference sequence). With V trimmed by 4 bases and J by 8 bases, 4 bases remained unmatched. The CDR3 coding sequence is TGTGCCAGCAGTTTGGGACTAGCGGGAACTGGGGAGCTGTTTTTT. This codes for CASSLGLAGTGELFF.

For the CDR3, the DNA is TGCGCCAGCGGACTAGCAGGACCGGAGTTCTTC. It codes for CASGLAGPEFF. V is TRBV4-3 and J is TRBJ2-1, with 8 bases that match TRBD2. The CDR3 loop spans 11 amino acids. V was pared by 8 bases and J by 14 bases, with 8 bases of the junction left unmatched. Germline V gives CDR1 LGHNA, CDR2 YSLEER.

This clone was detected once. This chain joins TRBV11-2 and TRBJ1-6; D ambiguous. The CDR3 is made up of 14 amino acids. Trimming took off 0 bases at V and 10 bases at J, with 10 bases between the two ends. The germline CDR1 and CDR2 sequences are SGHAT and FQNNGV. CDR3 loop: CASSLEGRGSPLHF. In DNA form, the CDR3 reads TGTGCCAGCAGCTTAGAGGGAAGAGGGTCACCCCTCCACTTT.

The rearrangement links TRBV7-2 to TRBJ1-5; D perhaps matches TRBD1 (6 bases). Deletions cut 1 base from V and 6 bases from J, with 10 bases between. There are 14 residues in the CDR3. Germline lookup yields CDR1 SGHTA and CDR2 FQGNSA. The CDR3 DNA reads TGTGCCAGCAGCTTAGACAGGGTCGGTCAGCCCCAGCATTTT. Translation: CASSLDRVGQPQHF.

This rearrangement joins TRBV6-5 to TRBJ1-2; D is possibly TRBD1 (6 bases). Germline V lookup: CDR1 MNHEY, CDR2 SVGAGI. V was clipped by 10 bases and J by 2 bases, with 14 bases between them. The CDR3 spans 13 residues. DNA of the CDR3: TGTGCCATCGCCGGACAGCCGAACTATGGCTACACCTTC. Translation: CAIAGQPNYGYTF.

The rearrangement links TRBV14 to TRBJ1-5; D is ambiguous. CDR1 and CDR2 from the germline V gene are SGHDN and FVKESK. Trimming removed 0 bases at V and 5 bases at J, with 5 bases between. The CDR3 has 13 residues. The DNA of the CDR3 is TGTGCCAGCAGCCAAGATTCTCATCAGCCCCAGCATTTT. Translation gives CASSQDSHQPQHF. Full variable domain (missing parts from reference TRBV14 and TRBJ1-5): EAGVTQFPSHSVIEKGQTVTLRCDPISGHDNLYWYRRVMGKEIKFLLHFVKESKQDESGMPNNRFLAERTGGTYSTLKVQPAELEDSGVYFCASSQDSHQPQHFGDGTRLSIL.

This clone is a singleton in its sample. Other DNA sequences in this specimen translate into the identical CDR3. This chain joins TRBV4-3 and TRBJ1-2; 7 bases align to TRBD1. There are 15 residues in the CDR3. V dropped 1 base and J dropped 5; count of bases not matched to a gene: 7. CDR1 is LGHNA and CDR2 is YSLEER in the germline V gene. The chain's CDR3 is CASSQVFRGDYGYTF. CDR3 DNA: TGCGCCAGCAGCCAAGTCTTCAGGGGGGATTATGGCTACACCTTC.

The chain links TRBV2 to TRBJ1-1; possibly TRBD1 for D (6 bases). Deletions cut 6 bases from V and 1 base from J, with 9 bases between. Germline V gene lookup returns CDR1 SNHLY and CDR2 FYNNEI. The CDR3 sequence is 13 residues long. The CDR3 loop reads CASRMGQNTEAFF. DNA of the CDR3: TGTGCCAGCAGGATGGGACAGAACACTGAAGCTTTCTTT. Supplemented by reference TRBV2 and TRBJ1-1, the full variable domain reads EPEVTQTPSHQVTQMGQEVILRCVPISNHLYFYWYRQILGQKVEFLVSFYNNEISEKSEIFDDQFSVERPDGSNFTLKIRSTKLEDSAMYFCASRMGQNTEAFFGQGTRLTVV.

CDR3 loop: CATRGESTYEQYF. CDR3 DNA sequence: TGTGCCACACGGGGGGAAAGTACCTACGAGCAGTACTTC. This chain links TRBV10-3 with TRBJ2-7; 7 nucleotides agree with TRBD2. J was trimmed by 2 bases and V by 10 bases; bases with no gene match: 8. The CDR3 loop spans 13 amino acids. Germline assignment: CDR1 ENHRY and CDR2 SYGVKD.

The chain joins TRBV19 to TRBJ1-6; perhaps TRBD1 as D (5 bases). Trimming stripped 6 bases from V and 0 bases from J, with 12 bases between. Germline CDR1 is LNHDA and CDR2 is SQIVND (reference sequence). This CDR3 comprises 16 residues. The CDR3 reads CASRAYRSSYNSPLHF. In DNA, the CDR3 is TGTGCCAGTAGGGCGTACAGGAGCTCCTATAATTCACCCCTCCACTTT.

This chain joins TRBV29-1 and TRBJ2-3; perhaps TRBD2 as D (6 bases). Trimming stripped 8 bases from V and 0 bases from J, with 9 bases between. Germline V gene data show CDR1 as SQVTM and CDR2 as ANQGSEA. The CDR3 loop spans 12 amino acids. For the CDR3, the DNA is TGCAGCACGACTAGGAGCACAGATACGCAGTATTTT. Residues: CSTTRSTDTQYF.

The J gene is TRBJ2-3, the V gene TRBV28; no clear D. The germline V and J ends were trimmed by 4 bases and 4 bases, with 3 bases remaining between them. Germline loops: CDR1 MDHEN, CDR2 SYDVKM. The CDR3 totals 11 residues. In DNA form, the CDR3 reads TGTGCCAGCAGTTCTCCAGATACGCAGTATTTT. This sequence encodes CASSSPDTQYF.

Remarks on this clone: The junction shows a germline mismatch at one end, possibly a read error. This sequence joins TRBV5-4 and TRBJ2-5; TRBD2 agrees at 12 bases. In germline, CDR1 is SGHNT, CDR2 YYREEE (reference sequence). CDR3 length equals 16 residues. As DNA, the CDR3 is TGTGCCGGCAGCGCAAGACTAGCGGGGGACCAAGAGACCCAGTACTTC. It translates to CAGSARLAGDQETQYF.

V usage is TRBV28 and J usage is TRBJ2-3; D is perhaps TRBD2 (5 bases). Per the germline V gene, CDR1 is MDHEN and CDR2 is SYDVKM. Trimming shortened V by 6 bases and J by 4 bases, and 5 bases separated the two germline ends. The CDR3 spans 11 residues. CDR3 loop: CASSGADTQYF. As DNA, the CDR3 is TGTGCCAGCAGCGGGGCAGATACGCAGTATTTT.